This is a list of T cell receptor beta chains from one sample in a study of identical twins. TCRdb re-derived calls from the 5' RACE reads in MiXCR, one entry per CDR3 protein. The table lists some 1,700,000 distinct CDR3 sequences, more than 30% of them singletons. Material for sequencing was cord blood. The receptors shown here come from a newborn girl in good health. Both conserved end residues are part of each CDR3. A D gene is named only where the DNA matches it firmly. Size is stated for part of the rows, as once, few or many counts, or as a class when the clone is expanded.

d_call j_call v_call clone_size cdr3_aa cdr3_nt
TRBD1 TRBJ2-6 TRBV29-1 . CSGDRDISGANVLTF TGCAGCGGGGACAGGGATATATCTGGGGCCAACGTCCTGACTTTC
TRBD1 TRBJ1-4 TRBV6-5 few CASSYRTGRKLFF TGTGCCAGCAGTTACCGGACAGGGAGGAAACTGTTTTTT
. TRBJ2-7 TRBV11-2 . CASSDDLYEQYF TGTGCCAGCAGCGACGACCTGTACGAGCAGTACTTC
TRBD1 TRBJ1-5 TRBV20-1 . CSASPTGNQPQHF TGCAGTGCTAGCCCGACAGGGAATCAGCCCCAGCATTTT
. TRBJ2-7 TRBV20-1 . CSARDGGASHLGEQYF TGCAGTGCTAGAGATGGTGGGGCTAGTCATCTGGGCGAGCAGTACTTC
TRBD1 TRBJ2-5 TRBV4-2 few CASSQVTGGLIGQYF TGTGCCAGCAGCCAAGTGACAGGGGGCTTAATCGGGCAGTACTTC
. TRBJ2-5 TRBV6-1 . CASRQQGYQETQYF TGTGCCAGCAGGCAACAGGGTTACCAAGAGACCCAGTACTTC
. TRBJ2-5 TRBV2 . CASSEKLVVGTEQETQYF TGTGCCAGCAGTGAAAAATTGGTCGTAGGGACGGAGCAAGAGACCCAGTACTTC
. TRBJ2-2 TRBV10-1 . CASSRAVSTGELFF TGCGCCAGCAGTCGCGCGGTGAGCACCGGGGAGCTGTTTTTT
. TRBJ2-7 TRBV29-1 many CSVPSRNFPYEQYF TGCAGCGTTCCTAGCAGGAATTTCCCCTACGAGCAGTACTTC
TRBD2 TRBJ2-1 TRBV7-9 . CASSLVGGGALEQFF TGTGCCAGCAGCTTAGTCGGCGGGGGGGCCTTGGAGCAGTTCTTC
. TRBJ2-2 TRBV5-1 . CASSVTVRDTGELFF TGCGCCAGCAGCGTCACGGTCAGGGACACCGGGGAGCTGTTTTTT
. TRBJ1-1 TRBV6-1 . CASSERRQSNTEAFF TGTGCCAGCAGTGAACGAAGACAGTCGAACACTGAAGCTTTCTTT
. TRBJ2-7 TRBV4-2 many CASSQDYREQYF TGTGCCAGCAGCCAAGATTATCGCGAGCAGTACTTC
. TRBJ2-7 TRBV6-1 few CASSSRTASYEQYF TGTGCCAGCAGTTCGAGGACGGCCTCCTACGAGCAGTACTTC
. TRBJ1-1 TRBV28 once CASTFRDTEAFF TGTGCCAGCACCTTTCGGGACACTGAAGCTTTCTTT
. TRBJ2-3 TRBV3-1 . CASSQVQGAHTQYF TGTGCCAGCAGCCAAGTCCAGGGAGCCCATACGCAGTATTTT
. TRBJ2-7 TRBV27 . CASTTPRGEQYF TGTGCCAGCACAACCCCAAGGGGGGAGCAGTACTTC
TRBD1 TRBJ2-6 TRBV5-6 . CASSLKGQGSSGANVLTF TGTGCCAGCAGCTTGAAGGGACAGGGGTCCTCTGGGGCCAACGTCCTGACTTTC
. TRBJ2-3 TRBV4-2 many CASSQELSDTQYF TGTGCCAGCAGCCAAGAATTATCAGATACGCAGTATTTT
. TRBJ2-3 TRBV20-1 . CSARRRAAEVFTDTQYF TGCAGTGCTAGACGGAGGGCGGCAGAAGTTTTCACAGATACGCAGTATTTT
TRBD1 TRBJ1-4 TRBV4-1 . CASSHHRDREANEKLFF TGCGCCAGCAGCCACCACCGGGACAGGGAAGCTAATGAAAAACTGTTTTTT
TRBD1 TRBJ1-4 TRBV20-1 . CSATRDRDLIGKLFF TGCAGTGCTACCCGGGACAGGGATCTGATAGGGAAACTGTTTTTT
. TRBJ2-1 TRBV3-1 few CASSQRGSRNEQFF TGTGCCAGCAGCCAAAGAGGGAGTAGGAATGAGCAGTTCTTC